These T cell receptor beta chains were read from a single sample in a study of blood T cell repertoires in COVID-19. TCRdb keeps only in-frame clones here, not all; method: immunoSEQ multiplex PCR. The table has about 97,000 clones, roughly 85% seen once. Specimen: peripheral blood. These receptors all come from a man aged 50-60 years with active COVID-19. Both conserved end residues are part of each CDR3. A D gene is named only where the DNA matches it firmly. The size field is filled for only some rows; it gives once, few, many or a size class.

CDR3 DNA: TGTGCCACCGGGTCGACTGGAAACACCATATATTTT
CDR3 protein: CATGSTGNTIYF
J gene: TRBJ1-3
D gene: .
V gene: TRBV3-1/TRBV3-2
clone size: .

CDR3 DNA: TGTGCCAGCATTTTAGGGCCTAGCGGGGGAGACCAGTACTTC
CDR3 protein: CASILGPSGGDQYF
J gene: TRBJ2-5
D gene: TRBD2
V gene: TRBV7-2
clone size: .

CDR3 DNA: TGTGCCTGGAGTGTGGGCCGAATGAACACTGAAGCTTTCTTT
CDR3 protein: CAWSVGRMNTEAFF
J gene: TRBJ1-1
D gene: .
V gene: TRBV30
clone size: .

CDR3 DNA: TGCGCCAGCAGCTTGGAGGGGAGGGGCTTTAATTCACCCCTCCACTTT
CDR3 protein: CASSLEGRGFNSPLHF
J gene: TRBJ1-6
D gene: .
V gene: TRBV5-1
clone size: .

CDR3 DNA: TGTGCCAGCAGCAAAGGACAGGGGTACTACGAGCAGTACTTC
CDR3 protein: CASSKGQGYYEQYF
J gene: TRBJ2-7
D gene: .
V gene: TRBV21-1
clone size: .

CDR3 DNA: TGCGCCAGCAAAAACCCAGGGGCGTACGAGCAGTACTTC
CDR3 protein: CASKNPGAYEQYF
J gene: TRBJ2-7
D gene: .
V gene: TRBV4-1
clone size: .

CDR3 DNA: TGTGCCAGCAGCCCCGCCGGAGGACCGAACACTGAAGCTTTCTTT
CDR3 protein: CASSPAGGPNTEAFF
J gene: TRBJ1-1
D gene: .
V gene: TRBV7-9
clone size: .

CDR3 DNA: TGCGCCAGCAGTTCCCCGGGTACTGGAAACACCATATATTTT
CDR3 protein: CASSSPGTGNTIYF
J gene: TRBJ1-3
D gene: .
V gene: TRBV10-1
clone size: few

CDR3 DNA: TGTGCCAGCAGCTTGGGGGCTTACAGGGGCCCCCGGGATACGCAGTATTTT
CDR3 protein: CASSLGAYRGPRDTQYF
J gene: TRBJ2-3
D gene: TRBD1
V gene: TRBV7-3
clone size: .

CDR3 DNA: TGTGCCAGCAGCTGGGAGGGGACAGGAGCTGAAGCTTTCTTT
CDR3 protein: CASSWEGTGAEAFF
J gene: TRBJ1-1
D gene: TRBD1
V gene: TRBV7-9
clone size: .

CDR3 DNA: TGTGCCAGCAGCGGGGAGGGGAGATCCTACAATGAGCAGTTCTTC
CDR3 protein: CASSGEGRSYNEQFF
J gene: TRBJ2-1
D gene: TRBD2
V gene: TRBV9
clone size: .

CDR3 DNA: TGTGCCAGTAGCTCACCGGCGGACAGGGGATACAATGAGCAGTTCTTC
CDR3 protein: CASSSPADRGYNEQFF
J gene: TRBJ2-1
D gene: TRBD1
V gene: TRBV19
clone size: few

CDR3 DNA: TGTGCCAGCAGCCCGGGACAGGGGGGCGAGCAGTACTTC
CDR3 protein: CASSPGQGGEQYF
J gene: TRBJ2-7
D gene: TRBD1
V gene: TRBV11-1
clone size: .

CDR3 DNA: TGTGCCAGCAGTTCCCGACAGGGGGCTAGGGAGACCCAGTACTTC
CDR3 protein: CASSSRQGARETQYF
J gene: TRBJ2-5
D gene: TRBD1
V gene: TRBV2
clone size: .

CDR3 DNA: TGCGCCAGCAGGGGAGGGGGACTAAACACCGGGGAGCTGTTTTTT
CDR3 protein: CASRGGGLNTGELFF
J gene: TRBJ2-2
D gene: .
V gene: TRBV5-1
clone size: .

CDR3 DNA: TGTGCCAGCAGCTTAAGTCAGGGGGCAGCCGGTACGCAGTATTTT
CDR3 protein: CASSLSQGAAGTQYF
J gene: TRBJ2-3
D gene: TRBD1
V gene: TRBV7-9
clone size: .

CDR3 DNA: TGCGCCAGTCGGGAAGCTAATGAAAAACTGTTTTTT
CDR3 protein: CASREANEKLFF
J gene: TRBJ1-4
D gene: .
V gene: TRBV5-1
clone size: .

CDR3 DNA: TGTGCCAGCAGCTCTCCCGGGACAGCGCTTTCGTATAGCAATCAGCCCCAGCATTTT
CDR3 protein: CASSSPGTALSYSNQPQHF
J gene: TRBJ1-5
D gene: TRBD1
V gene: TRBV7-2
clone size: .

CDR3 DNA: TGTGCCAGCAGGCCTACTGGTCGGGGTAATACGCAGTATTTT
CDR3 protein: CASRPTGRGNTQYF
J gene: TRBJ2-3
D gene: .
V gene: TRBV6-5
clone size: once

CDR3 DNA: TGCAGCGCATGTACAGTATCCTACGAGCAGTACTTC
CDR3 protein: CSACTVSYEQYF
J gene: TRBJ2-7
D gene: .
V gene: TRBV29-1
clone size: .

CDR3 DNA: TGTGCCAGCAGCTACCGGACAGGGGGAGCCACCGGGGAGCTGTTTTTT
CDR3 protein: CASSYRTGGATGELFF
J gene: TRBJ2-2
D gene: TRBD1
V gene: TRBV7-2
clone size: .

CDR3 DNA: TGTGCCAGCTCACCGGGACTCTTCATGAACACTGAAGCTTTCTTT
CDR3 protein: CASSPGLFMNTEAFF
J gene: TRBJ1-1
D gene: .
V gene: TRBV18
clone size: .

CDR3 DNA: TGTGCCAGCTCACCCGAACTCCGACTAGCGAACACCGGGGAGCTGTTTTTT
CDR3 protein: CASSPELRLANTGELFF
J gene: TRBJ2-2
D gene: .
V gene: TRBV18
clone size: .

CDR3 DNA: TGTGCCAGCTCCCTTCCACTAGCGGGGGCCAGGGAGCAGTACTTC
CDR3 protein: CASSLPLAGAREQYF
J gene: TRBJ2-7
D gene: TRBD2
V gene: TRBV18
clone size: .

CDR3 DNA: TGTGCCAGTATTCCCTCTGCGGCATCGGGTGAAAAACTGTTTTTT
CDR3 protein: CASIPSAASGEKLFF
J gene: TRBJ1-4
D gene: .
V gene: TRBV19
clone size: .

CDR3 DNA: TGTGCCAGCAGCCGCATTTTCAGAACAGGGAGAAACATTCAGTACTTC
CDR3 protein: CASSRIFRTGRNIQYF
J gene: TRBJ2-4
D gene: .
V gene: TRBV11-2
clone size: .

CDR3 DNA: TGTGCCAGCAGTGAAGGGGGCGGAGCTAATGAAAAACTGTTTTTT
CDR3 protein: CASSEGGGANEKLFF
J gene: TRBJ1-4
D gene: .
V gene: TRBV2
clone size: once

CDR3 DNA: TGTGCCAGCAGCCCATCAGGGGGAGTTACTGAAGCTTTCTTT
CDR3 protein: CASSPSGGVTEAFF
J gene: TRBJ1-1
D gene: TRBD1
V gene: TRBV3-1/TRBV3-2
clone size: .

CDR3 DNA: TGTGCCAGCAGCCCGGGACAGGGAGGCAATCAGCCCCAGCATTTT
CDR3 protein: CASSPGQGGNQPQHF
J gene: TRBJ1-5
D gene: TRBD1
V gene: TRBV9
clone size: .

CDR3 DNA: TGCGCCAGCAGCGACGACTCGTGGGCCCAGTACTTC
CDR3 protein: CASSDDSWAQYF
J gene: TRBJ2-5
D gene: .
V gene: TRBV5-1
clone size: few

CDR3 DNA: TGTGCCAGCTCACCCCGGACAGGGGACTCCTATGGCTACACCTTC
CDR3 protein: CASSPRTGDSYGYTF
J gene: TRBJ1-2
D gene: TRBD1
V gene: TRBV18
clone size: .

CDR3 DNA: TGTGCCAGCAGGACGACAGCTGGAAACACCATATATTTT
CDR3 protein: CASRTTAGNTIYF
J gene: TRBJ1-3
D gene: .
V gene: TRBV11-1
clone size: .

CDR3 DNA: TGTGCCATCAGTGAGTCGGGCAGATCTGGAAACACCATATATTTT
CDR3 protein: CAISESGRSGNTIYF
J gene: TRBJ1-3
D gene: .
V gene: TRBV10-3
clone size: once

CDR3 DNA: TGCGCCAGCAGCTGGGCGGTAGCGGGGGATACCCAGGAGACCCAGTACTTC
CDR3 protein: CASSWAVAGDTQETQYF
J gene: TRBJ2-5
D gene: TRBD2
V gene: TRBV5-1
clone size: .

CDR3 DNA: TGTGCCAGCAGCCAAGAGGGGAAGGGACATCAAGCTTTCTTT
CDR3 protein: CASSQEGKGHQAFF
J gene: TRBJ1-1
D gene: .
V gene: TRBV3-1/TRBV3-2
clone size: once

CDR3 DNA: TGTGCCAGCAGGGACGGGGTATCTGGAAACACCATATATTTT
CDR3 protein: CASRDGVSGNTIYF
J gene: TRBJ1-3
D gene: .
V gene: TRBV2
clone size: .

CDR3 DNA: TGTGCCAGCTCCAACAGGGCCAACACTGAAGCTTTCTTT
CDR3 protein: CASSNRANTEAFF
J gene: TRBJ1-1
D gene: .
V gene: TRBV27
clone size: .

CDR3 DNA: TGTGCCAGCAGTACTTACAGGGTTGGGACTGAAGCTTTCTTT
CDR3 protein: CASSTYRVGTEAFF
J gene: TRBJ1-1
D gene: .
V gene: TRBV6-5
clone size: .

CDR3 DNA: TGTGCCAGCAGCTTAGGGGGCCAGGGTGGCAATCAGCCCCAGCATTTT
CDR3 protein: CASSLGGQGGNQPQHF
J gene: TRBJ1-5
D gene: .
V gene: TRBV7-9
clone size: .

CDR3 DNA: TGTGCCACGACAGGGTCCTACAATGAGCAGTTCTTC
CDR3 protein: CATTGSYNEQFF
J gene: TRBJ2-1
D gene: TRBD1
V gene: TRBV2
clone size: .

CDR3 DNA: TGTGCCAGCAGTCCGGACAGGGTACGGAACACCGGGGAGCTGTTTTTT
CDR3 protein: CASSPDRVRNTGELFF
J gene: TRBJ2-2
D gene: TRBD1
V gene: TRBV7-9
clone size: .

CDR3 DNA: TGCAGCGTTGAAGTCGTTTACAATGAGCAGTTCTTC
CDR3 protein: CSVEVVYNEQFF
J gene: TRBJ2-1
D gene: .
V gene: TRBV29-1
clone size: .

CDR3 DNA: TGTGCCAGCAGCTGGACAGGGGACTCACCCCTCCACTTT
CDR3 protein: CASSWTGDSPLHF
J gene: TRBJ1-6
D gene: TRBD1
V gene: TRBV3-1/TRBV3-2
clone size: .

CDR3 DNA: TGTGCCTGGAGTGCAACGGGGGGGGGTCAGCCCCAGCATTTT
CDR3 protein: CAWSATGGGQPQHF
J gene: TRBJ1-5
D gene: .
V gene: TRBV30
clone size: .

CDR3 DNA: TGTGCCAGCAGCCACCCGGACAGGGATCGCACTGAAGCTTTCTTT
CDR3 protein: CASSHPDRDRTEAFF
J gene: TRBJ1-1
D gene: TRBD1
V gene: TRBV5-6
clone size: .

CDR3 DNA: TGCAGCGTTGCAGGGGGCGCCTACGAGCAGTACTTC
CDR3 protein: CSVAGGAYEQYF
J gene: TRBJ2-7
D gene: TRBD1
V gene: TRBV29-1
clone size: .

CDR3 DNA: TGTGCCAGCAGCTTAGATTTGATGGCGGGGGGGGTACAAGAGACCCAGTACTTC
CDR3 protein: CASSLDLMAGGVQETQYF
J gene: TRBJ2-5
D gene: TRBD2
V gene: TRBV11-2
clone size: .

CDR3 DNA: TGCGCCAGTAACTCGACAGCCCAGTTGGAGGCCAACGTCCTGACTTTC
CDR3 protein: CASNSTAQLEANVLTF
J gene: TRBJ2-6
D gene: .
V gene: TRBV23-1
clone size: .

CDR3 DNA: TGTGCCAGCAGCTCCTTAGATACGCAGTATTTT
CDR3 protein: CASSSLDTQYF
J gene: TRBJ2-3
D gene: .
V gene: TRBV11-2
clone size: .

CDR3 DNA: TGTGCCAGCAGCTTAGGGACAGGGAAAAAGACTGAAGCTTTCTTT
CDR3 protein: CASSLGTGKKTEAFF
J gene: TRBJ1-1
D gene: TRBD1
V gene: TRBV7-9
clone size: .